Presented here are 27 T cell receptor beta chains from one specimen sequenced in a study of CD8 T cells in ankylosing spondylitis. TCRdb reprocessed the 5' RACE reads via MiXCR and lists one record per CDR3 protein. The sample lists 150,000 to 200,000 distinct CDR3 sequences, around 10% occurring once. The sample consisted of blood, either unsorted or a sorted T cell fraction (not recorded which). The receptors come from a male donor with ankylosing spondylitis or in good health (not recorded which).

This clonotype was recorded many times. This chain joins TRBV3-1 and TRBJ1-1, with D unclear. The CDR3 consists of 17 residues. The germline V gene has CDR1 LGHDT and CDR2 YNNKEL (reference sequence). Trimming removed 0 bases from V and 1 base from J, with 15 bases in between. CDR3 amino acids: CASSQDKRKRTNTEAFF. CDR3 DNA sequence: TGTGCCAGCAGCCAAGATAAACGGAAACGGACGAACACTGAAGCTTTCTTT.

This clonotype has ten or more counts. The genes are TRBV12-3 or TRBV12-4 and TRBJ2-2; 7 bases are shared with TRBD2. Germline trimming cut 1 base from V and 3 bases from J; bases unmatched to any gene: 5. The CDR3 is made up of 16 amino acids. The CDR3 reads CASSLGGSVDTGELFF. In nucleotides, the CDR3 is TGTGCCAGCAGTTTAGGCGGGAGTGTCGACACCGGGGAGCTGTTTTTT.

In this sample, this clonotype turned up many times. V and J are TRBV5-1 and TRBJ2-1, with 12 bases lining up with TRBD2. The CDR3 is 16 amino acids. Trimming took 4 bases from V and 8 from J; bases not matched to a gene: 10. Germline V gene sequence: CDR1 SGHRS, CDR2 YFSETQ. The CDR3 DNA is TGCGCCAGCAGCCCGGAGCCGGGACTAGCGGGCCATGAGCAGTTCTTC. Translating it yields CASSPEPGLAGHEQFF.

The V call is TRBV3-1, the J call TRBJ1-4; a weak D match, TRBD1 (6 bases). Per germline, CDR1 LGHDT and CDR2 YNNKEL (reference sequence). The CDR3 has 18 amino acids. V dropped 0 bases and J dropped 7 bases, with 21 bases sitting between them. The CDR3 DNA reads TGTGCCAGCAGCCAAGATCGAAACTTGGGGGGCATCAGTGAAAAACTGTTTTTT. Translation gives CASSQDRNLGGISEKLFF.

V and J are TRBV14 and TRBJ2-7; D unresolved. The CDR3 totals 13 residues. V lost 0 bases, J lost 12 bases, and 15 bases lay in between. Germline assignment: CDR1 SGHDN and CDR2 FVKESK. The CDR3 DNA is TGTGCCAGCAGCCAAGATTTTCCCCGGACGCTGTACTTC. This encodes CASSQDFPRTLYF. The entire variable domain, with the rest obtained from reference TRBV14 and TRBJ2-7, is as follows: EAGVTQFPSHSVIEKGQTVTLRCDPISGHDNLYWYRRVMGKEIKFLLHFVKESKQDESGMPNNRFLAERTGGTYSTLKVQPAELEDSGVYFCASSQDFPRTLYFGPGTRLTVT.

This clonotype was seen many times. The rearrangement joins TRBV15 to TRBJ1-4; D unresolved. The germline gives CDR1 LNHNV, CDR2 YYDKDF (reference sequence). V was pared by 0 bases and J by 8 bases, with 7 bases between. The CDR3 is made up of 13 amino acids. The CDR3 sequence: CATSRDQREKLFF. The CDR3 nucleotides are TGTGCCACCAGCAGAGATCAAAGGGAAAAACTGTTTTTT.

Ten or more counts support this clonotype. V and J are TRBV6-5 and TRBJ2-3; 9 bases are shared with TRBD1. This CDR3 region has 16 residues. V was pared by 0 bases and J by 5 bases, with 6 bases of the junction left unmatched. Germline assignment: CDR1 MNHEY and CDR2 SVGAGI. The DNA for the CDR3 is TGTGCCAGCAGTTACTCCCCGGGACAGGGTGGAGATACGCAGTATTTT. Translation: CASSYSPGQGGDTQYF.

At least ten counts were recorded for this clonotype. The gene calls are TRBV29-1 and TRBJ2-3; D not resolved. Looked up from germline, CDR1 is SQVTM and CDR2 is ANQGSEA. Trimming left V 3 bases short and J 0 bases short, with 10 bases between. CDR3 length: 14 amino acids. The CDR3 protein is CSVDSVGSTDTQYF. The CDR3 nucleotides are TGCAGCGTTGATTCCGTGGGCAGCACAGATACGCAGTATTTT.

This clonotype was seen ten or more times. V is TRBV27 and J is TRBJ2-7, with 8 bases that match TRBD1. This CDR3 spans 14 amino acids. J gave up 2 bases and V 5 bases, and 5 bases lay outside the gene matches. Germline assignment: CDR1 MNHEY and CDR2 SMNVEV (reference sequence). In DNA, the CDR3 is TGTGCCAGCAGTCCGACAGGGGAGCCCTACGAGCAGTACTTC. This encodes CASSPTGEPYEQYF.

This clonotype was observed many times. The chain links TRBV25-1 to TRBJ1-2; no reliable D call. The V gene's germline CDR1 is MGHDK and CDR2 SYGVNS. Trimming removed 1 base from V and 0 bases from J, with 9 bases in between. CDR3 length: 15 amino acids. The CDR3 coding sequence is TGTGCCAGCAGTGAATTAGGGCTTCCTAACTATGGCTACACCTTC. It translates to CASSELGLPNYGYTF.

This clonotype was detected ten times or more. CDR3 DNA sequence: TGTGCCAGCACTCAAGCGGGGCCAACAGATACGCAGTATTTT. Residues: CASTQAGPTDTQYF. V usage is TRBV28 and J usage is TRBJ2-3, with 7 bases that match TRBD2. The CDR3 has 14 amino acids. Unmatched junction bases numbered 7, after V lost 7 bases and J lost 3 bases. The germline V gene encodes CDR1 MDHEN and CDR2 SYDVKM.

This clonotype was seen repeatedly, ten times or more. The chain links TRBV20-1 to TRBJ2-3; 10 bases are shared with TRBD2. CDR1 DFQATT and CDR2 SNEGSKA come from the germline V gene (reference sequence). The CDR3 runs to 15 residues. V was pared by 5 bases and J by 5 bases, with 10 bases of the junction left unmatched. The CDR3 here is CSAATLAGLRDTQYF. Here the CDR3 DNA reads TGCAGTGCTGCCACACTAGCGGGGTTAAGAGATACGCAGTATTTT.

The sample holds many counts of this clonotype. The rearrangement links TRBV6-2 or TRBV6-3 to TRBJ1-1; TRBD1 matches 7 bases. V shed 6 bases, J shed 3 bases, and the junction held 4 bases outside the gene matches. The CDR3 covers 13 residues. Germline-derived CDR1 and CDR2 are MNHEY and SVGEGT. CDR3: CASRTTGDTEAFF. The DNA for the CDR3 is TGTGCCAGCAGGACAACAGGGGACACTGAAGCTTTCTTT.

This clonotype was found many times. The CDR3 protein is CSARDTQRGFNEQFF. The CDR3, as DNA: TGCAGTGCTAGAGATACCCAGCGGGGGTTCAATGAGCAGTTCTTC. The gene calls are TRBV20-1 and TRBJ2-1, with 8 bases lining up with TRBD2. The germline V gene has CDR1 DFQATT and CDR2 SNEGSKA (reference sequence). This CDR3 region has 15 residues. V was clipped by 0 bases and J by 6 bases; unmatched bases: 7.

This clonotype was found a few times. The chain recombines TRBV10-3 with TRBJ2-7; D is undetermined. This CDR3 has 13 amino acids. CDR1 and CDR2 from the germline V gene are ENHRY and SYGVKD. Trimming removed 0 bases at V and 3 bases at J, with 6 bases between. The CDR3 coding sequence is TGTGCCATCAGTGAGTCTCCAGGCTACGAGCAGTACTTC. It codes for CAISESPGYEQYF.

This clonotype was seen repeatedly, ten times or more. The chain recombines TRBV29-1 with TRBJ1-2, with D perhaps matching TRBD1 (5 bases). Trimming left V 5 bases short and J 4 bases short, with 8 bases between. Germline V gene sequence: CDR1 SQVTM, CDR2 ANQGSEA. The CDR3 consists of 11 residues. CDR3 region: CSVKGLYGYTF. The CDR3 DNA follows: TGCAGCGTTAAGGGGCTCTATGGCTACACCTTC. Using reference TRBV29-1 and TRBJ1-2 for the parts outside the CDR3, the full variable domain is SAVISQKPSRDICQRGTSLTIQCQVDSQVTMMFWYRQQPGQSLTLIATANQGSEATYESGFVIDKFPISRPNLTFSTLTVSNMSPEDSSIYLCSVKGLYGYTFGSGTRLTVV.

This clonotype appeared a few times. The chain employs TRBV7-9 and TRBJ2-3; 7 bases are shared with TRBD1. This CDR3 contains 17 residues. Germline V gives CDR1 SEHNR, CDR2 FQNEAQ (reference sequence). V was clipped by 4 bases and J by 2 bases; unmatched bases: 12. In DNA form, the CDR3 reads TGTGCCAGCAGCTACTCCCCCCAGGGACAGCCCACAGATACGCAGTATTTT. This encodes CASSYSPQGQPTDTQYF.

This clonotype has a count of ten or more. The chain employs TRBV7-6 and TRBJ2-7; 14 bases align to TRBD2. The length of the CDR3 is 18 residues. V lost 2 bases and J lost 0; bases outside the gene matches: 6. Germline V gives CDR1 SGHVS, CDR2 FNYEAQ. CDR3: CASSLNVGTSGSSYEQYF. The CDR3 nucleotides are TGTGCCAGCAGCTTAAATGTTGGGACTAGCGGGAGCTCCTACGAGCAGTACTTC.

Many counts were recorded for this clonotype. The CDR3 loop is CASSLDRVPGNTIYF. Written as DNA, the CDR3 is TGCGCCAGCAGCTTGGACCGGGTTCCTGGAAACACCATATATTTT. The V and J genes are TRBV5-1 and TRBJ1-3; D is undetermined. The CDR3 totals 15 residues. Trimming shortened V by 0 bases and J by 2 bases, and 9 bases separated the two germline ends. Germline CDR1 and CDR2: SGHRS and YFSETQ.

The chain carries TRBV6-1 and TRBJ1-1, with 9 bases aligning to TRBD1. The trim removed 0 bases at V and 4 bases at J, leaving 12 bases unmatched. Germline V gene sequence: CDR1 MNHNS, CDR2 SASEGT. There are 18 residues in the CDR3. The DNA of the CDR3 is TGTGCCAGCAGTGAAGCCGGGGTCGGGGGGACAGGGACCACTGAAGCTTTCTTT. Translated, it gives CASSEAGVGGTGTTEAFF.

The sample holds many counts of this clonotype. This rearrangement joins TRBV7-2 to TRBJ2-3; tentatively, D is TRBD1 (5 bases). Looked up from germline, CDR1 is SGHTA and CDR2 is FQGNSA. The CDR3 sequence is 16 residues long. The V end lost 5 bases, the J end lost 1 base, and 16 bases lay between the germline ends. The CDR3 loop is CASSRGAGPGTDTQYF. CDR3 nucleotide sequence: TGTGCCAGCAGCCGTGGGGCCGGCCCAGGCACAGATACGCAGTATTTT.

This clonotype occurred a few times. The chain uses TRBV18 and TRBJ2-5; possibly TRBD1 for D (6 bases). The CDR3 is 18 residues long. Germline-derived CDR1 and CDR2 are KGHSH and LQKENI. V lost 1 base and J lost 2, with 20 bases in between. The CDR3 DNA follows: TGTGCCAGCTCACCACGAATACAGACAGGAGGTGGTCAAGAGACCCAGTACTTC. This translates into CASSPRIQTGGGQETQYF.

This clonotype was observed at least ten times. V is TRBV10-2 and J is TRBJ1-6, with no clear D. V gave up 7 bases and J gave up 9 bases, with 16 bases separating them. The germline gives CDR1 WSHSY, CDR2 SAAADI. The length of the CDR3 is 14 residues. The CDR3 is CASTSSVVGSPLHF. The DNA for the CDR3 is TGCGCCAGCACGTCGTCGGTGGTGGGTTCACCCCTCCACTTT.

This clonotype was found many times. The V call is TRBV11-2, the J call TRBJ2-1; no clear D gene. The CDR3 extends over 11 amino acids. Germline V lookup: CDR1 SGHAT, CDR2 FQNNGV. V lost 1 base, J lost 6 bases, and 1 base lay in between. The CDR3 DNA reads as TGTGCCAGCAGCTTAGTCAATGAGCAGTTCTTC. This sequence encodes CASSLVNEQFF.

This clonotype was counted many times. The genes are TRBV12-3 or TRBV12-4 and TRBJ2-2, with 11 nucleotides matching TRBD2. This CDR3 contains 15 residues. J gave up 7 bases and V 5 bases, and 6 bases lay outside the gene matches. The CDR3 DNA sequence: TGTGCCAGCAGTCCCGGACTAGCGGGTATCGGGGAGCTGTTTTTT. It yields the protein CASSPGLAGIGELFF.

This clonotype was observed many times. The genes are TRBV12-3 or TRBV12-4 and TRBJ1-1; 10 nucleotides line up with TRBD1. The ends lost 5 bases at V and 8 bases at J; junction bases unmatched: 14. CDR3 length: 16 residues. This CDR3 is CASSLKTGGFIAEAFF. The CDR3 nucleotides are TGTGCCAGCAGTCTAAAGACAGGGGGCTTTATTGCGGAAGCTTTCTTT.

As regards this clonotype: One end of the junction fails to match germline, which may point to a read error. The rearrangement uses TRBV7-6 and TRBJ2-7, with D unclear. Germline V gene sequence: CDR1 SGHVS, CDR2 FNYEAQ. The CDR3 has 14 amino acids. The CDR3 DNA reads TGTGCCAGCAGCCCTGAGGATAGCTCCCACGAGCAGTACTTC. This codes for CASSPEDSSHEQYF.